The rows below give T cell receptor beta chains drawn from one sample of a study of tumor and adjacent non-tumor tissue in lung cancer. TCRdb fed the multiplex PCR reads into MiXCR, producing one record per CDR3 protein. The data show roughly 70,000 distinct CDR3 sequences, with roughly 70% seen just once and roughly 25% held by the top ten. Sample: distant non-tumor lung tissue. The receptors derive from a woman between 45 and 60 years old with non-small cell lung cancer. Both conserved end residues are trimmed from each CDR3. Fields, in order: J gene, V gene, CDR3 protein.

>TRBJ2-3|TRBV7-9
ASSPFGGITDTQY
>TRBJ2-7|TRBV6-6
PSSYPLSLEQY
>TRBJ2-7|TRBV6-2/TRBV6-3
ASRYSWANSYEQY
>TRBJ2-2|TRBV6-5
ASSKTSGSSPRELF
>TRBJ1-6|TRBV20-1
SARWIGVVSRAERGPPLH
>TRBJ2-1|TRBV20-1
SPKSGSSVDEQF
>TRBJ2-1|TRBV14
ASSQFSGGEQF
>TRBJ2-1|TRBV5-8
AIRERQGSYNEQF
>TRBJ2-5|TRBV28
ASSPHSQAGGQETQY
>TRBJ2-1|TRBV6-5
ASSPAGWGNEQF
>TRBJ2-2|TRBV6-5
DSRTRLGTENTGELF
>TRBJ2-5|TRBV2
ASSVRWETQY
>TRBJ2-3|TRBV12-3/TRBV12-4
ASSLMRGGRTDTRY
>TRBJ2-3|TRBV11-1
GSSIATGVDTQC
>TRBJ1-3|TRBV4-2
ANSPYADSDTIY
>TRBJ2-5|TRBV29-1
GVDISANQETQY
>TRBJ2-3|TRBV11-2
VGSRGQGRTDTQY
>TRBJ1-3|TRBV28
ASTLADRLSGNTIY
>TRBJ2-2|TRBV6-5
ASRTKLGTDNTGELF
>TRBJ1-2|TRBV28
VSSSTEYGYT
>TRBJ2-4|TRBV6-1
ASSERVLAKNIQY
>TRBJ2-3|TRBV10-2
VSSDLLREDTQY
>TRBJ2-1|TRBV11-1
VSSFFEDGGVPAGEQF
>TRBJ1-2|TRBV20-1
SAKRGGHNYGYT
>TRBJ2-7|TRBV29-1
SVVRGNCYEQH
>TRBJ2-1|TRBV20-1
SADALASPGNEQF
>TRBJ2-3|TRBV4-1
ASSQGLRSTDTQY
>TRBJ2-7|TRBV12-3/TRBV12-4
ASSLVGAGTSYEQY
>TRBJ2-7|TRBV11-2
ATSLAPLAGSNSYEQY
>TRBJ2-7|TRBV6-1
ASSGGTAAYEQY
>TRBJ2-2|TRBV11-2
ASSSTAYRGMNIGELF
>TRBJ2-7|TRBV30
AWSQSYALDDQY
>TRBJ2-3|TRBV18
ASSPQTTDTQY
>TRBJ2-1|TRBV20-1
SARDLGQTYNEQF
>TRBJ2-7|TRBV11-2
ASRSGTGRTYDQY
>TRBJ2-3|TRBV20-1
SASAQTTRTDTQY
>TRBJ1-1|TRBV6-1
ASNGGGRSYQAF
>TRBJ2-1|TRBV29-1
CIATGGNYNEQF
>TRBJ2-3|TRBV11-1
ASNLATGKGTQY
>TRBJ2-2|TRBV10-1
ASSENGQNTGELF
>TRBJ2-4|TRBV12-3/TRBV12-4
ASILGSGGGNNIQY
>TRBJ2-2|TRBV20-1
SAPRRSLDGGELF
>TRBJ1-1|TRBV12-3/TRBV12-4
ACSLDQVKTEAF
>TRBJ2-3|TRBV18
ASSRTNLGANTQY
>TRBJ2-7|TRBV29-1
IVGSAGGQYEQY
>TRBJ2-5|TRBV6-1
ASCALRETQY
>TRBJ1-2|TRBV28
ASSLMGNYYGYT